This entry lists 10 T cell receptor beta chains sequenced from one sample in a study of T cell responses to AZD1222 COVID-19 vaccine. The protocol was immunoSEQ multiplex PCR, while the TCRdb copy is restricted to in-frame clones and leaves out a portion. The sample has almost 50,000 clones; around four fifths are singletons. Sequences were derived from peripheral blood, sampled on day 0 of MenACWY control vaccination. The source of these receptors is an adult in good health.

This clone was found once. The rearrangement uses TRBV11-2 and TRBJ2-1, with 10 bases identical to TRBD2. This CDR3 region has 15 residues. CDR1 and CDR2 (germline): SGHAT, FQNNGV. Losses at the gene ends were 5 bases for V and 4 bases for J; bases not matched to a gene: 5. CDR3 in DNA: TGTGCCAGCAGCGACGGGACTAGCGAGTACAATGAGCAGTTCTTC. Amino acids: CASSDGTSEYNEQFF.

The chain couples TRBV28 to TRBJ2-3; D remains unclear. Germline lookup yields CDR1 MDHEN and CDR2 SYDVKM. CDR3 size: 14 residues. The V and J ends lost 6 bases and 6 bases respectively, with 16 bases between them. The CDR3 is CASSPPMTSDTQYF. The CDR3 DNA follows: TGTGCCAGCAGCCCCCCCATGACCTCGGATACGCAGTATTTT.

The chain couples TRBV18 to TRBJ1-3; the D is unclear. The CDR3 is made up of 15 amino acids. CDR1 KGHSH and CDR2 LQKENI come from the germline V gene. Trimming shortened V by 4 bases and J by 2 bases, and 12 bases separated the two germline ends. CDR3 in DNA: TGTGCCAGCTCACTTAGGATGGAGGCTGGAAACACCATATATTTT. Amino acid sequence: CASSLRMEAGNTIYF.

The chain links TRBV7-2 to TRBJ1-2, with 9 bases fitting TRBD1. Unmatched junction bases numbered 6, after V lost 6 bases and J lost 7 bases. CDR3 size: 13 residues. From germline, CDR1 is SGHTA and CDR2 FQGNSA. CDR3 bases: TGTGCCAGCAGGAGGGGACAGGGTTCTGGCTACACCTTC. It translates to CASRRGQGSGYTF.

The V and J genes are TRBV2 and TRBJ2-1; D gene ambiguous. The CDR3 runs 15 residues. Germline V gene lookup returns CDR1 SNHLY and CDR2 FYNNEI. The V end lost 3 bases, the J end lost 0 bases, and 9 bases lay between the germline ends. The CDR3: CASSDGRPSYNEQFF. CDR3 nucleotide sequence: TGTGCCAGCAGTGATGGCAGGCCCTCCTACAATGAGCAGTTCTTC.

This sequence joins TRBV18 and TRBJ2-7, with a possible D match to TRBD2 (6 bases). Germline CDR1 reads KGHSH; CDR2 reads LQKENI. The CDR3 totals 14 residues. Trimming pared 6 bases from V and 1 base from J, leaving 13 bases between. The CDR3 DNA sequence: TGTGCCAGCTCCGACGCCGGGGGATCCTACGAGCAGTACTTC. It codes for CASSDAGGSYEQYF.

This clone was seen once. This sequence joins TRBV29-1 and TRBJ2-5; no clear D gene. This CDR3 contains 12 residues. The germline V gene has CDR1 SQVTM and CDR2 ANQGSEA. Trimming took 4 bases from V and 3 from J, leaving 9 bases between them. In DNA form, the CDR3 reads TGCAGCGTTGTCCCGGAAGAAGAGACCCAGTACTTC. This codes for CSVVPEEETQYF.

In this sample, this clone turned up a few times. V gene TRBV6-4 combines with J gene TRBJ2-1; 14 bases fit TRBD2. The CDR3 loop spans 15 amino acids. V shed 3 bases, J shed 6 bases, and the junction held 1 base outside the gene matches. CDR1 is MRHNA and CDR2 is SNTAGT in the germline V gene. The CDR3 DNA is TGTGCCAGCAGTGAGGGGACTAGCGGGAGCAATGAGCAGTTCTTC. This translates into CASSEGTSGSNEQFF.

The DNA of the CDR3 is TGTGCCAGCGGACAGGGCGACGCAGATACGCAGTATTTT. This sequence encodes CASGQGDADTQYF. The genes are TRBV19 and TRBJ2-3; 8 bases are a match to TRBD1. CDR3 length: 13 amino acids. V lost 9 bases to trimming and J lost 4 bases; unmatched junction nucleotides: 6. In germline, CDR1 is LNHDA, CDR2 SQIVND (reference sequence).

As for this clone: The same CDR3 can be traced to other DNA sequences in this sample. The gene calls are TRBV5-4 and TRBJ1-2, with a weak D call TRBD1 (6 bases). This CDR3 contains 14 residues. V was clipped by 0 bases and J by 0 bases, with 6 bases between them. Germline values: CDR1 SGHNT, CDR2 YYREEE (reference sequence). CDR3 in amino acids: CASSLDRANYGYTF. In DNA form, the CDR3 reads TGTGCCAGCAGCTTGGACAGGGCTAACTATGGCTACACCTTC.